This T cell receptor beta chain was recovered during a study of T cells in narcolepsy. About the study: Patients with NT1 or NT2 and healthy control donors were enrolled. Study results and limitations: Healthy controls reportedly lacked the autoreactive clonotypes serially found in patients' blood. Autoreactive HCRT-specific and TRIB2-specific clonotypes were marked in same-patient CSF-versus-blood CD4+ comparisons. No autoreactive T cell clone sequences appeared in some memory CD4+ repertoires.

As for this clone: The target antigen is unknown.

With V trimmed by 1 base and J by 8 bases, 18 bases remained unmatched. This CDR3 is 19 amino acids long. Per germline, CDR1 LGHNA and CDR2 YSLEER. Method: immunoSEQ multiplex PCR; TCRdb's copy keeps in-frame clones and lacks some. The sample yields some 20,000 clones, around 86% seen once. The sample consisted of memory (CD45RA-) CD4+ T cells from blood. This sequence originates from a human donor in good health. The gene calls are TRBV4-3 and TRBJ1-4, with 8 bases identical to TRBD1. CDR3 amino acids: CASSQGGAGGPTRPEKLFF. CDR3 sequence (DNA): TGCGCCAGCAGCCAAGGGGGGGCAGGGGGCCCTACCCGGCCCGAAAAACTGTTTTTT.